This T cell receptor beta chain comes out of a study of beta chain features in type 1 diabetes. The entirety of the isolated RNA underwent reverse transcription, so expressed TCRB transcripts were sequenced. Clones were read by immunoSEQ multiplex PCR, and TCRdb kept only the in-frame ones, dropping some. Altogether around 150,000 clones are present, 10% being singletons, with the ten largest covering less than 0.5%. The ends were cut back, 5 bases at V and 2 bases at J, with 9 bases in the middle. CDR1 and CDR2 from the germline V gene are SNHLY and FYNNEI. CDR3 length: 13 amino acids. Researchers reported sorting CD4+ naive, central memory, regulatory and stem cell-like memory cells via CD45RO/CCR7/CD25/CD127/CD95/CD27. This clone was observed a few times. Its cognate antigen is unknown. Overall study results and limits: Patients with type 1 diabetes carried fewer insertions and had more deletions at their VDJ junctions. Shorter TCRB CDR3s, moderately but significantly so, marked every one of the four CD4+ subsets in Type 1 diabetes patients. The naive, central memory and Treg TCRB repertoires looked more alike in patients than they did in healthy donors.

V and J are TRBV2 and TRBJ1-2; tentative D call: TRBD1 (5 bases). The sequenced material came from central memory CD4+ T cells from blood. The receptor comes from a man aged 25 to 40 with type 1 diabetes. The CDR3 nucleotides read TGTGCCAGCAGTTCGACAGAAAACTATGGCTACACCTTC. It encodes CASSSTENYGYTF.